This T cell receptor beta chain was recovered during a study of radiotherapy plus CTLA-4 blockade in lung cancer. Whole-study context: Roughly 17% of enrolled patients responded objectively, and roughly 31% had disease control. Study-level results: Peripheral blood showed expansion of tumor-derived TCR clones after radiotherapy and ipilimumab.

Focal radiation plus CTLA-4 blockade with ipilimumab was given to patients with chemo-refractory metastatic non-small-cell lung cancer. As regards this clone: The antigen remains unidentified.

Data came from immunoSEQ multiplex PCR; TCRdb stores just in-frame clones and leaves some out. This table holds more than 55,000 clones, over 75% found once. Germline V CDR1 and CDR2: LNHDA, SQIVND (reference sequence). The CDR3 covers 13 residues. The ends lost 6 bases at V and 5 bases at J; junction bases unmatched: 5. Specimen: peripheral blood, collected from a patient treated with radiotherapy plus ipilimumab. The rearrangement uses TRBV19 and TRBJ2-5, with 8 bases fitting TRBD1. The TCR originated in a human donor with non-small cell lung cancer who had a complete response to radiotherapy plus ipilimumab. DNA for the CDR3: TGTGCCAGTAGCGGACAGGGTCCGGAGACCCAGTACTTC. Residues: CASSGQGPETQYF.